This TCR beta chain derives from a study of CD8 T cells in Susac syndrome. It was with random hexamers that 0.5 to 1 ug RNA was reverse transcribed. One entry per CDR3 protein results from TCRdb running MiXCR on the immunoSEQ multiplex PCR reads. Counted here are more than 70,000 distinct CDR3 sequences, about 93% occurring once; the ten biggest clones make up 0.25% to 0.4%. The CDR3 contains 14 residues. V gave up 4 bases and J gave up 1 base, with 13 bases separating them. The V gene's germline CDR1 is SQVTM and CDR2 ANQGSEA. It was healthy donors who served as the controls, matched for age and sex. Through negative isolation, CD4+ and CD8+ T cells were obtained, while TEMRA cells were enriched using FACS.

Material for sequencing was CD8+ T cells from PBMCs. The chain links TRBV29-1 to TRBJ1-1; D remains unclear. This sequence originates from a human donor in good health. CDR3 sequence (DNA): TGCAGCGTTGGAGTGGGCGCAGGGAACACTGAAGCTTTCTTT. Residues: CSVGVGAGNTEAFF.